This T cell receptor (beta chain) appears in the sequencing data of a study of T cell repertoires in cytomegalovirus infection. Study information: Indicated by public TCR beta signatures were CMV infection and matching HLA type.

TCRdb processed the reads anew with MiXCR; each CDR3 protein has one entry. The sample includes approximately 110,000 distinct CDR3 sequences, approximately 45% of them seen just once. Study results and limitations: Ex vivo responses were dominated by HLA-C-restricted CMV-specific TCR beta clonotypes.

In the case of this clonotype: Its matching antigen is unknown.

CDR3 size: 15 residues. Losses at the gene ends were 7 bases for V and 2 bases for J; bases not matched to a gene: 4. Germline V CDR1 and CDR2: MNHEY, SMNVEV (reference sequence). V and J are TRBV27 and TRBJ2-1; 11 bases line up with TRBD2. The specimen was CD8+ T cells from cultured PBMCs, collected from culture after CMV antigen stimulation. The sequence came from a human donor in good health (CMV status not recorded). Some clones in this sample may be carry-over from other donors' samples. The CDR3 loop is CASNLGLAAYNEQFF. In nucleotides, the CDR3 is TGTGCCAGCAACCTGGGACTAGCGGCCTACAATGAGCAGTTCTTC.